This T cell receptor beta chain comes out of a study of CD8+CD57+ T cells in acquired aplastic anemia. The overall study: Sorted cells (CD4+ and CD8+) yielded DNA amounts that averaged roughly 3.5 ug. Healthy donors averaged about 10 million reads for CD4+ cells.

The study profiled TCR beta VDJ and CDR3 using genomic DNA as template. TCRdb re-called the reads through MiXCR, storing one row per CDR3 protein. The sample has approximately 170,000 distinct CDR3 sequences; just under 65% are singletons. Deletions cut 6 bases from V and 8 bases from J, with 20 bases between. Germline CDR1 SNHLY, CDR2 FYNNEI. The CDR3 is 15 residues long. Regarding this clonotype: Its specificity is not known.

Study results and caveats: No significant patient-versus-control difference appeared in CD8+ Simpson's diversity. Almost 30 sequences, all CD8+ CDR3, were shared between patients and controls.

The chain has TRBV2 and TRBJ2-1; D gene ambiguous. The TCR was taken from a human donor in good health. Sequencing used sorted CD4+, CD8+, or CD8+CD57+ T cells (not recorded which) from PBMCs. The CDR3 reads CASRETYPLVDEQFF. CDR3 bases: TGTGCCAGCAGGGAGACCTACCCCTTAGTGGATGAGCAGTTCTTC.